This is a list of T cell receptor beta chains from one sample in a study of T cell changes during pregnancy in multiple sclerosis. TCRdb's table, derived via immunoSEQ multiplex PCR, lists solely in-frame clones and lacks some. The profile shows around 61,000 clones, over 80% of them singletons. Sequenced here: peripheral blood, sampled in the first trimester of pregnancy. The receptors were gathered from a female donor in good health, enrolled as a control in a pregnancy study. The CDR3 runs from the conserved cysteine through the conserved F or W. A D gene is named only where the DNA matches it firmly. Clone size is stated in some rows and not others, as once, few, many or a class when expanded.

D: -; V: TRBV7-9; size: -; J: TRBJ1-1; CDR3: CASSLETGNTEAFF; DNA: TGTGCCAGCAGCTTAGAGACAGGGAACACTGAAGCTTTCTTT
D: -; V: TRBV11-3; size: once; J: TRBJ1-2; CDR3: CASTKQGYGYTF; DNA: TGTGCCAGCACCAAACAGGGCTATGGCTACACCTTC
D: -; V: TRBV27; size: once; J: TRBJ2-3; CDR3: CASSSTGVTDTQYF; DNA: TGTGCCAGCAGTTCCACGGGAGTCACAGATACGCAGTATTTT
D: TRBD2; V: TRBV9; size: once; J: TRBJ2-1; CDR3: CASSDGGYYNEQFF; DNA: TGTGCCAGCAGCGACGGGGGGTACTACAATGAGCAGTTCTTC
D: TRBD1; V: TRBV5-4; size: -; J: TRBJ2-5; CDR3: CASRGTGQETQYF; DNA: TGTGCCAGCAGAGGGACAGGGCAAGAGACCCAGTACTTC
D: TRBD1; V: TRBV2; size: -; J: TRBJ1-2; CDR3: CASREGAGVVYGYTF; DNA: TGTGCCAGCAGAGAGGGGGCAGGGGTGGTCTATGGCTACACCTTC
D: TRBD1; V: TRBV9; size: -; J: TRBJ1-1; CDR3: CASSAGTGGGEAFF; DNA: TGTGCCAGCAGCGCCGGGACAGGGGGCGGGGAAGCTTTCTTT
D: TRBD1; V: TRBV2; size: once; J: TRBJ2-7; CDR3: CASNIQGFYEQYF; DNA: TGTGCCAGCAACATACAGGGGTTCTACGAGCAGTACTTC
D: TRBD1; V: TRBV25-1; size: -; J: TRBJ1-5; CDR3: CASSGGQGSNQPQHF; DNA: TGTGCCAGCAGTGGGGGACAGGGGAGCAATCAGCCCCAGCATTTT
D: TRBD2; V: TRBV5-6; size: -; J: TRBJ2-2; CDR3: CASSLRRGGDTGELFF; DNA: TGTGCCAGCAGCTTACGGCGGGGGGGCGACACCGGGGAGCTGTTTTTT
D: -; V: TRBV7-2; size: -; J: TRBJ2-1; CDR3: CASSLARGLYNEQFF; DNA: TGTGCCAGCAGCTTAGCGCGGGGCCTCTACAATGAGCAGTTCTTC
D: -; V: TRBV7-2; size: -; J: TRBJ2-7; CDR3: CASSLVLYEQYF; DNA: TGTGCCAGCAGCTTAGTCCTCTACGAGCAGTACTTC
D: TRBD2; V: TRBV6-1; size: -; J: TRBJ2-7; CDR3: CASSEGLAGGFSYEQYF; DNA: TGTGCCAGCAGTGAGGGACTAGCGGGGGGGTTCTCCTACGAGCAGTACTTC
D: -; V: TRBV18; size: -; J: TRBJ2-7; CDR3: CASSPPRGNLSYEQYF; DNA: TGTGCCAGCTCACCACCACGGGGAAACCTCTCCTACGAGCAGTACTTC
D: TRBD2; V: TRBV5-6; size: -; J: TRBJ2-1; CDR3: CASSFAHDRGLATVEQFF; DNA: TGTGCCAGCAGCTTTGCCCACGACAGGGGACTAGCGACGGTTGAGCAGTTCTTC
D: -; V: TRBV5-1; size: -; J: TRBJ2-5; CDR3: CASSSGPQETQYF; DNA: TGCGCCAGCAGCAGCGGACCGCAAGAGACCCAGTACTTC
D: TRBD1; V: TRBV19; size: -; J: TRBJ1-4; CDR3: CASSKFHTGGSEVLFF; DNA: TGTGCCAGTAGTAAATTTCATACAGGGGGCTCGGAAGTATTGTTTTTT
D: -; V: TRBV19; size: -; J: TRBJ2-2; CDR3: CASSAGGPGTGELFF; DNA: TGTGCCAGTAGTGCCGGGGGGCCTGGCACCGGGGAGCTGTTTTTT
D: -; V: TRBV29-1; size: once; J: TRBJ1-1; CDR3: CSGTTTNTEAFF; DNA: TGCAGCGGAACGACAACGAACACTGAAGCTTTCTTT
D: TRBD1; V: TRBV30; size: -; J: TRBJ2-7; CDR3: CAWSRDRGSEQYF; DNA: TGTGCCTGGAGTCGGGACAGGGGCTCCGAGCAGTACTTC
D: TRBD1; V: TRBV19; size: -; J: TRBJ1-6; CDR3: CASSTTGTGGSNSPLHF; DNA: TGTGCCAGTAGTACCACCGGGACAGGGGGATCTAATTCACCCCTCCACTTT
D: TRBD1; V: TRBV4-3; size: -; J: TRBJ1-4; CDR3: CASSQDLGTGLEKLFF; DNA: TGCGCCAGCAGCCAAGATTTGGGGACAGGGTTGGAAAAACTGTTTTTT
D: -; V: TRBV19; size: -; J: TRBJ1-6; CDR3: CASSPPGGSVSPLHF; DNA: TGTGCCAGTAGTCCCCCCGGAGGGTCGGTTTCACCCCTCCACTTT
D: TRBD1; V: TRBV9; size: -; J: TRBJ2-7; CDR3: CASSFRDRNYEQYF; DNA: TGTGCCAGCAGCTTCCGGGACAGAAACTACGAGCAGTACTTC
D: -; V: TRBV5-1; size: -; J: TRBJ1-2; CDR3: CASSLDGGGSLSYTF; DNA: TGCGCCAGCAGCCTGGACGGGGGAGGTAGTTTGAGCTACACCTTC
D: -; V: TRBV2; size: -; J: TRBJ2-3; CDR3: CASNTDTQYF; DNA: TGTGCCAGTAACACAGATACGCAGTATTTT
D: TRBD1; V: TRBV15; size: -; J: TRBJ2-7; CDR3: CATSRESTGGTYEQYF; DNA: TGTGCCACCAGCAGGGAATCGACAGGGGGAACCTACGAGCAGTACTTC
D: -; V: TRBV9; size: -; J: TRBJ2-1; CDR3: CASSPDGTAWYNEQFF; DNA: TGTGCCAGCAGCCCTGATGGAACAGCTTGGTACAATGAGCAGTTCTTC
D: -; V: TRBV6-5; size: -; J: TRBJ1-5; CDR3: CASSYAPGLGQPQHF; DNA: TGTGCCAGCAGTTACGCCCCAGGGTTGGGTCAGCCCCAGCATTTT
D: TRBD1; V: TRBV11-2; size: -; J: TRBJ1-2; CDR3: CASSLYRQGDYGYTF; DNA: TGTGCCAGCAGCCTCTATCGACAGGGTGACTATGGCTACACCTTC
D: TRBD1; V: TRBV30; size: -; J: TRBJ1-2; CDR3: CAWGPGQGASGYTF; DNA: TGTGCCTGGGGGCCGGGACAGGGTGCCTCTGGCTACACCTTC
D: TRBD1; V: TRBV19; size: -; J: TRBJ2-2; CDR3: CATLGQPNTGELFF; DNA: TGTGCCACCCTGGGACAGCCGAACACCGGGGAGCTGTTTTTT
D: -; V: TRBV2; size: -; J: TRBJ2-6; CDR3: CASRVRVAGANVLTF; DNA: TGTGCCAGCAGGGTGAGGGTCGCGGGGGCCAACGTCCTGACTTTC
D: TRBD1; V: TRBV13; size: once; J: TRBJ1-5; CDR3: CASSLARTGGVQPQHF; DNA: TGTGCCAGCAGCTTAGCCAGGACAGGGGGAGTTCAGCCCCAGCATTTT
D: TRBD1; V: TRBV29-1; size: -; J: TRBJ1-2; CDR3: CSVDSTGGYGYTF; DNA: TGCAGCGTGGATTCGACAGGGGGCTATGGCTACACCTTC
D: -; V: TRBV15; size: once; J: TRBJ2-5; CDR3: CATSARGETQYF; DNA: TGTGCCACCAGCGCCAGAGGGGAGACCCAGTACTTC
D: -; V: TRBV12-5; size: -; J: TRBJ1-2; CDR3: CASGSESYGYTF; DNA: TGTGCTAGTGGTTCCGAGTCCTATGGCTACACCTTC
D: -; V: TRBV5-1; size: -; J: TRBJ1-3; CDR3: CASSSGQLTGNTIYF; DNA: TGCGCCAGCAGCTCAGGACAGCTAACTGGAAACACCATATATTTT
D: -; V: TRBV4-3; size: -; J: TRBJ1-2; CDR3: CASSQDSPLNYGYTF; DNA: TGCGCCAGCAGCCAAGACAGTCCCCTTAACTATGGCTACACCTTC
D: -; V: TRBV4-2; size: -; J: TRBJ2-5; CDR3: CASSQDRGGEETQYF; DNA: TGTGCCAGCAGCCAAGATAGGGGGGGCGAGGAGACCCAGTACTTC
D: -; V: TRBV5-6; size: -; J: TRBJ1-6; CDR3: CASSFSLLSYNSPLHF; DNA: TGTGCCAGCAGCTTCTCCCTCCTCTCCTATAATTCACCCCTCCACTTT
D: -; V: TRBV7-9; size: -; J: TRBJ1-1; CDR3: CASSLDKNTEAFF; DNA: TGTGCCAGCAGCTTAGACAAGAACACTGAAGCTTTCTTT
D: -; V: TRBV20-1; size: -; J: TRBJ2-5; CDR3: CSAILKETQYF; DNA: TGCAGTGCTATACTAAAAGAGACCCAGTACTTC